This T cell receptor (beta chain) stems from a study of blood T cells in healthy people across ages. Whole-study results and caveats: As naive T cell percentage varied, TCR beta diversity correlated strongly with it. Among long-lived donors, naive CD4+ cells were more numerous and diversity higher than in aged donors.

Germline V CDR1 and CDR2: KGHDR, SFDVKD. The length of the CDR3 is 15 residues. At least 5.5 micrograms of total RNA were extracted per sample. A note on this clonotype: What it recognizes is unknown.

A sample-barcoded 5' primer and a J-beta primer mix were used in a second PCR of about 6 to 11 cycles. One entry per CDR3 protein, called by TCRdb with MiXCR from the 5' RACE reads. This sample has under 1,000,000 distinct CDR3 sequences, with around 36% found just once. This chain uses TRBV24-1 with TRBJ2-1, with no clear D. The DNA end favors TRBJ2-7, so the J call may be wrong. Sequencing input: blood. This receptor was taken from a man between 18 and 35 years old in good health. The CDR3 spells CATSYGASSYNEQYF. The CDR3 DNA reads as TGTGCCACCTCCTATGGCGCGAGCTCCTACAATGAGCAGTACTTC.